This T cell receptor (beta chain) was retrieved from a study of CD8+ T cells in alopecia areata. Study at large: Administration of oral tofacitinib to treated patients was at 5 to 10 mg twice daily. The protocol delivered tofacitinib for 6 to 18 months, then withdrew it for 6 months. General study findings and limits: Clonality was higher in lesional than normal scalp, especially in alopecia totalis/universalis. Patients shared TCRs less clearly than mice did, possibly for HLA-related reasons.

Notes on this clone: Its target is unknown.

Trimming pared 5 bases from V and 5 bases from J, leaving 25 bases between. The CDR3 runs to 18 residues. Per germline, CDR1 MDHEN and CDR2 SYDVKM. Patients with alopecia areata provided lesional scalp punch biopsies as well as peripheral blood. Reverse transcription of extracted RNA yielded cDNA, which provided the sequencing template. TCRdb keeps only in-frame clones here, not all; method: immunoSEQ multiplex PCR. The repertoire has 9,000 to 13,000 clones, 59% of them found once; the top ten carry over 7.5%. Sequences were derived from skin, sampled at week 0. The gene calls are TRBV28 and TRBJ1-5; D ambiguous. The receptor was derived from a human donor with alopecia areata. CDR3 amino acids: CASSPSEGLGSMDQPQHF. The CDR3 DNA follows: TGTGCCAGCAGTCCGTCGGAAGGGTTAGGGTCGATGGATCAGCCCCAGCATTTT. Filled out from reference TRBV28 and TRBJ1-5, the complete variable domain reads DVKVTQSSRYLVKRTGEKVFLECVQDMDHENMFWYRQDPGLGLRLIYFSYDVKMKEKGDIPEGYSVSREKKERFSLILESASTNQTSMYLCASSPSEGLGSMDQPQHFGDGTRLSIL.